This T cell receptor (beta chain) derives from a study of blood T cells in healthy people across ages. Study-wide results and limits: Total diversity from one million sequenced T cells was likely underestimated.

Worth noting for this clonotype: The antigen remains unidentified.

In terms of origin and age, donors were healthy Caucasian individuals from Russia aged roughly 6 to 95. Peripheral blood from each donor was collected in a volume of about 10 milliliters. Per sample, no less than 5.5 micrograms of total RNA were extracted. The use of a sample-barcoded 5' primer and a J-beta primer mix characterized a second PCR of about 7 to 12 cycles. MiXCR was run by TCRdb on the 5' RACE reads, yielding one entry per CDR3 protein. The data contain about 1.1 million distinct CDR3 sequences, under 40% of them singletons. The CDR3 spans 14 residues. Trimming stripped 5 bases from V and 6 bases from J, with 15 bases between. Germline assignment: CDR1 SEHNR and CDR2 FQNEAQ (reference sequence).

V gene TRBV7-9 combines with J gene TRBJ2-3, with D unresolved. The sample comprised blood. The sequence was obtained from a man aged 18 to 35 in good health. In DNA, the CDR3 is TGTGCCAGCAGCGCCAGAACAAGCTTGGATACGCAGTATTTT. Protein: CASSARTSLDTQYF.